The 21 T cell receptor beta chains below were found in one sample sequenced in a study of cytomegalovirus exposure and HLA in healthy donors. PCR employed 60 Vbeta and 13 Jbeta primers. This table comes from immunoSEQ multiplex PCR, and its TCRdb copy is limited to in-frame clones, with some not included. Seen here are fewer than 120,000 clones, over 60% observed once, and the top ten hold under 15%. Sequences were obtained from PBMCs. These receptors all come from a man aged 25 to 45 in good health and CMV-seropositive.

This clone was detected a few times. This rearrangement joins TRBV27 to TRBJ2-7; TRBD2 is a possible D gene (6 bases). The CDR3 loop spans 15 amino acids. Trimming stripped 2 bases from V and 0 bases from J, with 11 bases between. From germline, CDR1 is MNHEY and CDR2 SMNVEV (reference sequence). The CDR3 sequence is CASSLRRGPSYEQYF. CDR3 DNA sequence: TGTGCCAGCAGTTTAAGGCGGGGACCCTCCTACGAGCAGTACTTC.

The chain uses TRBV7-2 and TRBJ2-5, with a possible D match to TRBD1 (5 bases). TRBJ2-7 matches the DNA end more closely, so the J call is doubtful. This CDR3 is 14 amino acids long. Germline-derived CDR1 and CDR2 are SGHTA and FQGNSA. CDR3 nucleotide sequence: TGTGCCAGCAGCGTCGCGGCAGGGAAAAACGAGCAGTACTTC. Amino acid sequence: CASSVAAGKNEQYF.

The CDR3 sequence: CASSEYVRGGGYNEQFF. CDR3 DNA sequence: TGTGCCAGCAGTGAATACGTACGCGGGGGCGGCTACAATGAGCAGTTCTTC. This chain uses TRBV25-1 with TRBJ2-1, with a tentative D call TRBD2 (7 bases). Between the trimmed V and J ends, which lost 0 bases and 3 bases, there was a span of 15 bases. CDR1 is MGHDK, CDR2 SYGVNS, per germline. This CDR3 is built from 17 residues.

The V and J genes are TRBV7-2 and TRBJ2-3; possibly TRBD2 for D (6 bases). The length of the CDR3 is 14 residues. The V gene's germline CDR1 is SGHTA and CDR2 FQGNSA. Between the trimmed V and J ends, which lost 5 bases and 0 bases, there was a span of 9 bases. The CDR3 is CASSPGTSTDTQYF. The CDR3 coding sequence is TGTGCCAGCAGCCCCGGGACTAGCACAGATACGCAGTATTTT.

The chain joins TRBV4-3 to TRBJ2-5, with TRBD1 as a possible D gene (5 bases). The CDR3 covers 15 residues. V gave up 0 bases and J gave up 2 bases, with 10 bases separating them. Per the germline V gene, CDR1 is LGHNA and CDR2 is YSLEER. CDR3 nucleotides: TGCGCCAGCAGCCAAGATCTCAGGGCGCAAGAGACCCAGTACTTC. Translation gives CASSQDLRAQETQYF.

This rearrangement joins TRBV28 to TRBJ2-2, with TRBD2 identical over 9 bases. V was pared by 2 bases and J by 6 bases, with 4 bases of the junction left unmatched. This CDR3 region has 15 residues. Germline CDR1 and CDR2: MDHEN and SYDVKM. The CDR3 reads CASSLGGGAPGELFF. CDR3 DNA: TGTGCCAGCAGTTTAGGCGGGGGGGCCCCCGGGGAGCTGTTTTTT.

This sequence joins TRBV9 and TRBJ2-5; 8 bases agree with TRBD1. CDR1 and CDR2 from the germline V gene are SGDLS and YYNGEE. After removal of 3 bases from V and 2 bases from J, the junction contained 3 bases not matched to a gene. The CDR3 has 14 amino acids. The CDR3 sequence is CASSDDRGQETQYF. CDR3 bases: TGTGCCAGCAGCGACGACAGGGGACAAGAGACCCAGTACTTC.

V usage is TRBV7-2 and J usage is TRBJ1-5, with 7 bases lining up with TRBD1. Trimming at V came to 5 bases and at J to 0 bases, leaving 10 bases not matched to a gene. This CDR3 region has 17 residues. From germline, CDR1 is SGHTA and CDR2 FQGNSA. The CDR3 nucleotides read TGTGCCAGCAGCCCCGGGACAGCTTCTCTTAGCAATCAGCCCCAGCATTTT. This translates into CASSPGTASLSNQPQHF.

This clone appeared once. The chain has TRBV9 and TRBJ2-3, with 7 bases lining up with TRBD1. Germline loops: CDR1 SGDLS, CDR2 YYNGEE. With 0 bases clipped from V and 2 bases from J, the junction kept 3 bases outside the gene matches. The CDR3 totals 15 residues. The CDR3 reads CASSVAGTATDTQYF. DNA for the CDR3: TGTGCCAGCAGCGTAGCCGGGACAGCCACAGATACGCAGTATTTT. Variable domain in full (rest from reference TRBV9 and TRBJ2-3): DSGVTQTPKHLITATGQRVTLRCSPRSGDLSVYWYQQSLDQGLQFLIQYYNGEERAKGNILERFSAQQFPDLHSELNLSSLELGDSALYFCASSVAGTATDTQYFGPGTRLTVL.

The chain joins TRBV28 to TRBJ1-2, with TRBD1 as a possible D gene (5 bases). With 3 bases removed from V and 8 bases from J, the gap between germline ends came to 16 bases. Germline V CDR1 and CDR2: MDHEN, SYDVKM. The CDR3 contains 14 residues. The CDR3 protein is CASSFWGSVGGYTF. The CDR3 coding sequence is TGTGCCAGCAGTTTCTGGGGCTCAGTTGGGGGCTACACCTTC.

The CDR3 reads CASWGGPGNDYGYTF. For the CDR3, the DNA is TGTGCCAGCTGGGGGGGCCCAGGGAATGACTATGGCTACACCTTC. This chain joins TRBV28 and TRBJ1-2, with a tentative D call TRBD1 (6 bases). V was pared by 8 bases and J by 3 bases, with 19 bases between. The CDR3 extends over 15 amino acids. Germline V gene lookup returns CDR1 MDHEN and CDR2 SYDVKM.

The chain uses TRBV6-5 and TRBJ1-3; a weak D match, TRBD1 (6 bases). Looked up from germline, CDR1 is MNHEY and CDR2 is SVGAGI. This CDR3 contains 15 residues. Trimming took 2 bases from V and 0 from J, leaving 8 bases between them. This CDR3 is CASSYGQSSGNTIYF. CDR3 in DNA: TGTGCCAGCAGTTACGGACAGAGCTCTGGAAACACCATATATTTT.

V usage is TRBV30 and J usage is TRBJ1-3; the D is unclear. Germline CDR1 is GTSNPN and CDR2 is SVGIG (reference sequence). Deletions cut 4 bases from V and 0 bases from J, with 16 bases between. This CDR3 is 16 amino acids long. CDR3 DNA: TGTGCCTGGACCCCTCCAGACACGTACTCTGGAAACACCATATATTTT. Translating it yields CAWTPPDTYSGNTIYF.

This chain's CDR3 is CASAPLGGEKLFF. As DNA, the CDR3 is TGTGCCAGCGCGCCCCTCGGAGGTGAAAAACTGTTTTTT. The rearrangement links TRBV6-1 to TRBJ1-4; D gene unclear. The CDR3 is made up of 13 amino acids. Between the trimmed V and J ends, which lost 8 bases and 7 bases, there was a span of 14 bases. Germline V gene sequence: CDR1 MNHNS, CDR2 SASEGT.

The rearrangement uses TRBV27 and TRBJ2-2; a possible D gene is TRBD1 (6 bases). V shed 4 bases and J shed 5 bases, with 20 bases lying between them. The CDR3 loop spans 17 amino acids. In germline, CDR1 is MNHEY, CDR2 SMNVEV (reference sequence). The CDR3 loop is CASSSPRGTGMTGELFF. CDR3 bases: TGTGCCAGCAGTTCCCCCCGCGGAACAGGGATGACCGGGGAGCTGTTTTTT.

The sample holds a few counts of this clone. The rearrangement links TRBV5-1 to TRBJ1-1; D is undetermined. Germline V CDR1 and CDR2: SGHRS, YFSETQ. CDR3 length: 11 amino acids. Trimming took 3 bases from V and 7 from J, leaving 7 bases between them. The CDR3 bases are TGCGCCAGCAGCTCCAGCGTTGAAGCTTTCTTT. Its protein is CASSSSVEAFF.

The table lists this clone with a few counts. A junction end diverges from the germline sequence, so it may reflect a read error. The rearrangement joins TRBV5-6 to TRBJ2-1, with a tentative D call TRBD2 (6 bases). CDR3 length: 15 amino acids. Germline V CDR1 and CDR2: SGHDT, YYEEEE. The chain's CDR3 is CASTLGPSALREQFF. Written as DNA, the CDR3 is TGTGCCAGCACCTTGGGGCCTAGCGCCCTCCGGGAGCAGTTCTTC.

This rearrangement joins TRBV6-1 to TRBJ2-7, with TRBD1 identical over 8 bases. The CDR3 contains 15 residues. V gave up 7 bases and J gave up 3 bases; unmatched junction bases: 11. Germline values: CDR1 MNHNS, CDR2 SASEGT. The CDR3 protein is CASTPGQGAVYEQYF. CDR3 nucleotide sequence: TGTGCCAGCACCCCGGGGCAGGGGGCCGTCTACGAGCAGTACTTC.

This clone came up a few times. This chain links TRBV21-1 with TRBJ2-7; TRBD1, as called in the table, went unchecked against the DNA. TRBV21-1 is an annotated pseudogene. The CDR3 length is 12 residues. CDR3 protein: CASKTGRYEQYF. CDR3 in DNA: TGTGCCAGCAAGACAGGACGATACGAGCAGTACTTC.

This chain joins TRBV27 and TRBJ2-4, with TRBD1 matching over 7 bases. The CDR3 totals 15 residues. Trimming at V came to 7 bases and at J to 6 bases, leaving 12 bases not matched to a gene. The germline gives CDR1 MNHEY, CDR2 SMNVEV (reference sequence). The CDR3 nucleotides are TGTGCCAGCAACCCTTTGGGGACAGAGTCAAACATTCAGTACTTC. Translated, it gives CASNPLGTESNIQYF.

This clone has just a few counts. The rearrangement uses TRBV18 and TRBJ1-4, with 9 bases identical to TRBD1. The V gene end was trimmed by 4 bases and the J gene end by 7 bases; junction bases not matched to a gene: 10. The CDR3 length is 16 residues. Germline CDR1 and CDR2: KGHSH and LQKENI. CDR3 coding DNA: TGTGCCAGCTCACGAGGAACAGGGGGCTTAGCTGAAAAACTGTTTTTT. It specifies CASSRGTGGLAEKLFF.